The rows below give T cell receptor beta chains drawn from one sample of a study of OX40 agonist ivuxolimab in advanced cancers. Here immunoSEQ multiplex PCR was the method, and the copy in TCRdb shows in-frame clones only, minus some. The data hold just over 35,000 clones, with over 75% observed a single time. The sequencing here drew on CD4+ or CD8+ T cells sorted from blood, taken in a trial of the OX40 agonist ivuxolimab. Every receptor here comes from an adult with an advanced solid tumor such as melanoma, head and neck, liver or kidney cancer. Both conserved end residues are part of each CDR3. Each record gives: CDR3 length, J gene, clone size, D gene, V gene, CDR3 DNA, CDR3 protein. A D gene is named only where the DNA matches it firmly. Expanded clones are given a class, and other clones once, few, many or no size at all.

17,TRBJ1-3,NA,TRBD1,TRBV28,TGTGCCAGCAGTTTGTTCGGACAGGGTCGGTCTGGAAACACCATATATTTT,CASSLFGQGRSGNTIYF
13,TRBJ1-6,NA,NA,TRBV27,TGTGCCAGCAGTTTACAGTATAATTCACCCCTCCACTTT,CASSLQYNSPLHF
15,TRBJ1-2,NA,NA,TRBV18,TGTGCCAGCTCGGTGGCTGGGAATTCTAACTATGGCTACACCTTC,CASSVAGNSNYGYTF
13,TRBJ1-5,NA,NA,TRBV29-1,TGCAGCGTTACACAGGGTGAACGTCAGCCCCAGCATTTT,CSVTQGERQPQHF
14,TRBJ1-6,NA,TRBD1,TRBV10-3,TGTGCCATCAGCACGACAGGGACTAATTCACCCCTCCACTTT,CAISTTGTNSPLHF
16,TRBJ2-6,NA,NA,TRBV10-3,TGTGCCATCAGTGAGTCGGGGGCCCCTGGGGCCAACGTCCTGACTTTC,CAISESGAPGANVLTF
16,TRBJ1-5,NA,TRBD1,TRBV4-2,TGTGCCAGCAGCCAAGAGTTGGGACAGGGGAGGTGGCCCCAGCATTTT,CASSQELGQGRWPQHF
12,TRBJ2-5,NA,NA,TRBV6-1,TGTGCCAGCAGGGAATACAGAGAGACCCAGTACTTC,CASREYRETQYF
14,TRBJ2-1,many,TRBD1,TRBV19,TGTGCCAGTAGTTCGACGACAGGGTGGAATGAGCAGTTCTTC,CASSSTTGWNEQFF
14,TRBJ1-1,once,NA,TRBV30,TGTGCCTGGAGCAGACAGGTGATAAACACTGAAGCTTTCTTT,CAWSRQVINTEAFF
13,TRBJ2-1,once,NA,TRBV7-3,TGTGCCAGCAGCTTAATGGACTGGAATGAGCAGTTCTTC,CASSLMDWNEQFF
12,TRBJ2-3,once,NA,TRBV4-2,TGTGCCAGCAGCCACCCCCCAGATACGCAGTATTTT,CASSHPPDTQYF
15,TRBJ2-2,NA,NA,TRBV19,TGTGCCAGTAGTATAGGGGGGACCCCCACCGGGGAGCTGTTTTTT,CASSIGGTPTGELFF
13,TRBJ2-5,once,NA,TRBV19,TGTGCCAGTAGTATAACGCTCCGAGAGACCCAGTACTTC,CASSITLRETQYF
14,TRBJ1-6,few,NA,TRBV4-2,TGTGCCAGCAGTCAAGGCGAGAGGAATTCACCCCTCCACTTT,CASSQGERNSPLHF
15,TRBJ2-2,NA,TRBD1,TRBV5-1,TGCGCCAGCAGCCCTTCGAGGACAGGGGTCGGGGAGCTGTTTTTT,CASSPSRTGVGELFF
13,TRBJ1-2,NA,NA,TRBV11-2,TGTGCCAGCAGCTTATCCACGGACTATGGCTACACCTTC,CASSLSTDYGYTF